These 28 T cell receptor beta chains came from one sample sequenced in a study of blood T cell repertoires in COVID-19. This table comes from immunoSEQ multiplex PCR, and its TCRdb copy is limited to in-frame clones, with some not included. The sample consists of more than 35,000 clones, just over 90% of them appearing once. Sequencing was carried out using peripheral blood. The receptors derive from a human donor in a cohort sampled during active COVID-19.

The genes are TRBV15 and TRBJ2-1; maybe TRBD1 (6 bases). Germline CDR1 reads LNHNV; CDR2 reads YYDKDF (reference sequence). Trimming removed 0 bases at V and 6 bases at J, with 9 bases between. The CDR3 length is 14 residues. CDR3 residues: CATSREEGGNEQFF. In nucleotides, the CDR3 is TGTGCCACCAGCAGAGAGGAAGGGGGCAATGAGCAGTTCTTC.

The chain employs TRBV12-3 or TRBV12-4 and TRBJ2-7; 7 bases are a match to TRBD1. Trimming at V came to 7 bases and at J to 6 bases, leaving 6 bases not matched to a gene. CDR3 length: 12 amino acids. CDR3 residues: CASTQTGSEQYF. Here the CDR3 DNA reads TGTGCCAGCACCCAGACAGGGAGCGAGCAGTACTTC.

The CDR3 nucleotides read TGTGCCAGCAGTCGGACAGGATTGATGATTCTAAACACCGGGGAGCTGTTTTTT. This encodes CASSRTGLMILNTGELFF. The V call is TRBV6-6, the J call TRBJ2-2, with 7 bases matching TRBD1. V lost 5 bases to trimming and J lost 2 bases; unmatched junction nucleotides: 14. There are 18 residues in the CDR3. Germline CDR1 MNHNY, CDR2 SVGAGI (reference sequence).

The DNA of the CDR3 is TGCGCCAGCAGCCAGGGGACAGGCTATGGCTACACCTTC. Its translation is CASSQGTGYGYTF. The J gene is TRBJ1-2, the V gene TRBV5-1; 8 positions match TRBD1. CDR3 length: 13 residues. V lost 4 bases to trimming and J lost 4 bases; unmatched junction nucleotides: 3. Germline CDR1 is SGHRS and CDR2 is YFSETQ.

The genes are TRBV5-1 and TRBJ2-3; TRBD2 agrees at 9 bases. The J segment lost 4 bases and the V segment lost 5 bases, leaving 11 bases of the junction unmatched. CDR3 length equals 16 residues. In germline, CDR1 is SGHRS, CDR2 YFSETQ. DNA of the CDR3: TGCGCCAGCAGACCACAAATAGCGGGAGTGGCAGATACGCAGTATTTT. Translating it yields CASRPQIAGVADTQYF.

Written as DNA, the CDR3 is TGTGCCAGCATGCCGGGACAGGGTAATTCACCCCTCCACTTT. Encoded protein: CASMPGQGNSPLHF. The rearrangement links TRBV7-9 to TRBJ1-6, with TRBD1 identical over 9 bases. The V gene end was trimmed by 7 bases and the J gene end by 6 bases; junction bases not matched to a gene: 4. Per the germline V gene, CDR1 is SEHNR and CDR2 is FQNEAQ (reference sequence). The CDR3 is made up of 14 amino acids.

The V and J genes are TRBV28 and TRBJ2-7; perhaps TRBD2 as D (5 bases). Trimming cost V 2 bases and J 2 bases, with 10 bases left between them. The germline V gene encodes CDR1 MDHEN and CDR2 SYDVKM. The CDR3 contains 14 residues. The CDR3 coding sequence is TGTGCCAGCAGTTTACGAGGGCCCACCTACGAGCAGTACTTC. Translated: CASSLRGPTYEQYF.

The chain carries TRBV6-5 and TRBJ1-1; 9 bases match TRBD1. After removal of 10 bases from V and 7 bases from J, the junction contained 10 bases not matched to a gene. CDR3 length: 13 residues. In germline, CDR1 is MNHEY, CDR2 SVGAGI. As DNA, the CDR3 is TGTGCCACCATACCGGGACAGGGCCTTGAAGCTTTCTTT. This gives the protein CATIPGQGLEAFF.

CDR3 in amino acids: CAWGDAGLSTDTQYF. The CDR3 DNA follows: TGTGCCTGGGGAGACGCGGGACTTTCCACAGATACGCAGTATTTT. The chain links TRBV30 to TRBJ2-3; D may be TRBD2 (6 bases). The CDR3 runs to 15 residues. V gave up 5 bases and J gave up 2 bases, with 17 bases separating them. Germline values: CDR1 GTSNPN, CDR2 SVGIG (reference sequence).

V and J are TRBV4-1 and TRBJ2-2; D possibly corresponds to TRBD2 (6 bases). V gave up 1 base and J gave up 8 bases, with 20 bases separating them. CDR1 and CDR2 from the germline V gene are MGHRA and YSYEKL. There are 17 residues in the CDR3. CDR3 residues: CASSQASSRAGGGELFF. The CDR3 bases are TGCGCCAGCAGCCAAGCATCATCACGGGCAGGAGGGGGGGAGCTGTTTTTT.

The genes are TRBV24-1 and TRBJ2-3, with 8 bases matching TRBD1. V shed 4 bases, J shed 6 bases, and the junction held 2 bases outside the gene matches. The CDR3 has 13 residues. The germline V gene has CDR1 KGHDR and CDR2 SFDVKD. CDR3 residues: CATSDRGRDTQYF. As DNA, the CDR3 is TGTGCCACCAGTGACAGGGGGCGGGATACGCAGTATTTT.

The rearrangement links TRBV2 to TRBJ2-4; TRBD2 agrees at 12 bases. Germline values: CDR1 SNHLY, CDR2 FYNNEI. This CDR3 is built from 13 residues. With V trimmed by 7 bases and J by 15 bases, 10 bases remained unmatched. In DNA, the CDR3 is TGTGCCAGCAAAGAGACTAGCGGGAGTGAGGCGTACTTC. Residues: CASKETSGSEAYF.

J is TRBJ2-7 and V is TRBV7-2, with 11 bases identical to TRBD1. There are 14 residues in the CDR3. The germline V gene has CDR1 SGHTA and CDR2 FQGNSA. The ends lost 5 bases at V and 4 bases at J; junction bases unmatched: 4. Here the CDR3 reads CASSRDRGLYEQYF. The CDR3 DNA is TGTGCCAGCAGCCGGGACAGGGGGTTGTACGAGCAGTACTTC.

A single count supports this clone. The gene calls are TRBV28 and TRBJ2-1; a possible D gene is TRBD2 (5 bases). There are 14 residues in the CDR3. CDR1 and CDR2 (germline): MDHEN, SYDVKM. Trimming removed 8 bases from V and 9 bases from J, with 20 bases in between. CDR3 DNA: TGTGCCAGCGCCGAGGGCGGCGCTTCGGGTGAGCAGTTCTTC. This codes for CASAEGGASGEQFF.

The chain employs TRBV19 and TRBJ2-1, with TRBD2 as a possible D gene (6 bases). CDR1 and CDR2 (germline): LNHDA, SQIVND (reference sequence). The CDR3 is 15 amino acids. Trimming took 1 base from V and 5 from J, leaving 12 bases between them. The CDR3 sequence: CASSIAEGRHNEQFF. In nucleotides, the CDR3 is TGTGCCAGTAGTATAGCGGAGGGCCGCCACAATGAGCAGTTCTTC.

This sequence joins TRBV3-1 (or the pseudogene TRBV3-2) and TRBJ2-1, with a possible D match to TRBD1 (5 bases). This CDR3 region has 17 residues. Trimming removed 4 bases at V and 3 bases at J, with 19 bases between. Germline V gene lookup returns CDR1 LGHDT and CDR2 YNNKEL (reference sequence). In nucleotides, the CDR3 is TGTGCCAGCAGCCCCTCTCGGCCCAGGGCAGGCTACAATGAGCAGTTCTTC. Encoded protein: CASSPSRPRAGYNEQFF.

DNA for the CDR3: TGTGCCAGCAGCCCTTACAGGGGGGCCTACTATGGCTACACCTTC. Amino acids: CASSPYRGAYYGYTF. J is TRBJ1-2 and V is TRBV11-2, with TRBD1 identical over 8 bases. The CDR3 is 15 residues long. Germline V gives CDR1 SGHAT, CDR2 FQNNGV. V gave up 5 bases and J gave up 3 bases; unmatched junction bases: 8.

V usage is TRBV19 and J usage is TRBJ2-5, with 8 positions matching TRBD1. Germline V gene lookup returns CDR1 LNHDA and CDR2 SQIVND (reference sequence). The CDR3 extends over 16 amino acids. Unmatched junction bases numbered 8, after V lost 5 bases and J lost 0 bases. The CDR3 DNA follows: TGTGCCAGTAGTCCCGGACAGGGAAGGGACCAAGAGACCCAGTACTTC. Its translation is CASSPGQGRDQETQYF.

The CDR3 sequence: CASSLPTAGTGGTLNTEAFF. DNA of the CDR3: TGTGCCAGCAGCTTACCAACCGCCGGGACAGGGGGTACTTTGAACACTGAAGCTTTCTTT. The chain joins TRBV7-8 to TRBJ1-1; the match to TRBD1 covers 11 bases. Trimming took 2 bases from V and 0 from J; bases not matched to a gene: 14. Germline V gene lookup returns CDR1 SGHVS and CDR2 FQNEAQ. There are 20 residues in the CDR3.

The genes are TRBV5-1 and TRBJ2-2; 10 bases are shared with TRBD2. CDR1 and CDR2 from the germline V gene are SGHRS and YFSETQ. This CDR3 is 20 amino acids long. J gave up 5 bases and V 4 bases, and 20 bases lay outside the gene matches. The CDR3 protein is CASSARTGLASGSWTGELFF. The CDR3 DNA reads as TGCGCCAGCAGCGCCCGGACAGGGTTAGCTAGCGGGAGTTGGACCGGGGAGCTGTTTTTT.

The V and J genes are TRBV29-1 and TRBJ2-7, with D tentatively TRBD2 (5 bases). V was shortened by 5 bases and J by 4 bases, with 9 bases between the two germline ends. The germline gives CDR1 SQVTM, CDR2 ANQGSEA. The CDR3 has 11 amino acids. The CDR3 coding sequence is TGCAGCGTTTTGGGGAGTTACGAGCAGTACTTC. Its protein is CSVLGSYEQYF.

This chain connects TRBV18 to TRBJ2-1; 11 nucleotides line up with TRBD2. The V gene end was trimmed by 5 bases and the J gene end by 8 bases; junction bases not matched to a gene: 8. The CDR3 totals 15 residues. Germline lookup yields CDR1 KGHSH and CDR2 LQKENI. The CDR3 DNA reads TGTGCCAGCTCAGCTTTAGCGGGAGGGACCTATGAGCAGTTCTTC. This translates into CASSALAGGTYEQFF. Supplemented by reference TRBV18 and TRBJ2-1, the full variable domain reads NAGVMQNPRHLVRRRGQEARLRCSPMKGHSHVYWYRQLPEEGLKFMVYLQKENIIDESGMPKERFSAEFPKEGPSILRIQQVVRGDSAAYFCASSALAGGTYEQFFGPGTRLTVL.

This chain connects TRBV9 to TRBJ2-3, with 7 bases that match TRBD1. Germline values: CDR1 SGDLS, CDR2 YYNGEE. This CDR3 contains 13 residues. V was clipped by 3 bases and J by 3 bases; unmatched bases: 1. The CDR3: CASSGRGTDTQYF. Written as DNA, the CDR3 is TGTGCCAGCAGCGGCAGGGGGACAGATACGCAGTATTTT.

The DNA for the CDR3 is TGCGCCAGCAGTGAGACTAGCACTGGCTCCTACAATGAGCAGTTCTTC. Translation gives CASSETSTGSYNEQFF. The genes are TRBV10-1 and TRBJ2-1, with D perhaps matching TRBD2 (6 bases). Germline V lookup: CDR1 WNHNN, CDR2 SYGVQD (reference sequence). The CDR3 contains 16 residues. V lost 2 bases and J 0 bases, leaving 11 bases between the germline ends.

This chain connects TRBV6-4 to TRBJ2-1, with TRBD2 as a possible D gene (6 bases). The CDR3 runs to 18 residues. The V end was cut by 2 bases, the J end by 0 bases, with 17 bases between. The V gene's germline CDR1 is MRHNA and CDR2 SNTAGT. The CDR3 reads CASSDPRLAESSYNEQFF. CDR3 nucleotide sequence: TGTGCCAGCAGTGACCCCCGGTTAGCGGAGAGCTCCTACAATGAGCAGTTCTTC.

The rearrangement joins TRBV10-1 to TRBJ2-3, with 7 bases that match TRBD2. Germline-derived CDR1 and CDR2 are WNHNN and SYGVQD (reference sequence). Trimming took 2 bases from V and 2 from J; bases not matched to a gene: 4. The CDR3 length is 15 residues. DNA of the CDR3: TGCGCCAGCAGTGAGACCGGGACTACCACAGATACGCAGTATTTT. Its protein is CASSETGTTTDTQYF.

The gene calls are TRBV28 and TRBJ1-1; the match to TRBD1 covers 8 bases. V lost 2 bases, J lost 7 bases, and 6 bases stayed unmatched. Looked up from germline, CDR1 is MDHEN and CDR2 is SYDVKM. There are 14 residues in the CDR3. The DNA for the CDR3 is TGTGCCAGCAGTTTACCCGGACAGGGAGTTGAAGCTTTCTTT. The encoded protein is CASSLPGQGVEAFF.

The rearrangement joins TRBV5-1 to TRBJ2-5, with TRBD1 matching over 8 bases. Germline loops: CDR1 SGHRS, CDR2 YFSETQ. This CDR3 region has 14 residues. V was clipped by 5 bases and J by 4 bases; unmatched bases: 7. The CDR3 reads CASRAGGRVETQYF. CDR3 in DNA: TGCGCCAGCAGGGCAGGGGGCCGGGTAGAGACCCAGTACTTC. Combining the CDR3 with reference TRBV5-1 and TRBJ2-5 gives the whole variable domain KAGVTQTPRYLIKTRGQQVTLSCSPISGHRSVSWYQQTPGQGLQFLFEYFSETQRNKGNFPGRFSGRQFSNSRSEMNVSTLELGDSALYLCASRAGGRVETQYFGPGTRLLVL.